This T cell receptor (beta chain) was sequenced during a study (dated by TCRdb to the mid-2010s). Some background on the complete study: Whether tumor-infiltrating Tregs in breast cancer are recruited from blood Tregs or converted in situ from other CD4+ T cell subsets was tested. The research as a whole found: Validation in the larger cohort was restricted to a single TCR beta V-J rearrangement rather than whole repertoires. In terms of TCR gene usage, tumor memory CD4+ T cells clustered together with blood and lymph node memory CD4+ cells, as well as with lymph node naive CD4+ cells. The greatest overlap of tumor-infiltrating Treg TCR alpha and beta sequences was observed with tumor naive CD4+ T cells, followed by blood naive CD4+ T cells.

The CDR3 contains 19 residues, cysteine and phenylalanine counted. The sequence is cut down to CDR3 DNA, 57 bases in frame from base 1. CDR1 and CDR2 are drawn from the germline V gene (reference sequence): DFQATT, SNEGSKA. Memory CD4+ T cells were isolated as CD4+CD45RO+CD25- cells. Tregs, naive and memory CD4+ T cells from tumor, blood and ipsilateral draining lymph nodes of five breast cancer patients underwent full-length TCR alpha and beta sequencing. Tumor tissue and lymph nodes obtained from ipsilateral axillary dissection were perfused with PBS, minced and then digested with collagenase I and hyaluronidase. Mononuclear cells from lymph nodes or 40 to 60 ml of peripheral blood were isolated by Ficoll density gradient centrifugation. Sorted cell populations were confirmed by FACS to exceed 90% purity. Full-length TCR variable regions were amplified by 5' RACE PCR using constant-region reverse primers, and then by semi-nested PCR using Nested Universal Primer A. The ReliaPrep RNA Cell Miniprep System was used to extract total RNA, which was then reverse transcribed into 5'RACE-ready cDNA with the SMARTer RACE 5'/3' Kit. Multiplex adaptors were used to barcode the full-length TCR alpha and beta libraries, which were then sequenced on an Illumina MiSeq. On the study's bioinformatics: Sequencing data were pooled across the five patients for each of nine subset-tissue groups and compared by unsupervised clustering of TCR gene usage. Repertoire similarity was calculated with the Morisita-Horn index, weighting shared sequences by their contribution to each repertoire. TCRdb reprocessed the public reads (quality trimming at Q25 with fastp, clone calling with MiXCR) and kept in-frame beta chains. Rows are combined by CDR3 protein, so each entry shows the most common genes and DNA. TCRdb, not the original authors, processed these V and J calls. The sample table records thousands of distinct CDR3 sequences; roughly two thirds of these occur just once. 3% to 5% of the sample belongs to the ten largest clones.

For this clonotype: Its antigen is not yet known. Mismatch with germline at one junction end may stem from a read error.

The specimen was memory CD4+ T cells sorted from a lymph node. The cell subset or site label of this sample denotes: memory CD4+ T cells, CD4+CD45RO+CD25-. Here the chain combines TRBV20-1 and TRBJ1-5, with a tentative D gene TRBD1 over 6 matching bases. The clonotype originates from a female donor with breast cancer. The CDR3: CSAWVISGGATSGNEPQHF. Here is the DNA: TGCAGTGCTTGGGTGATTAGCGGGGGGGCCACTAGTGGCAATGAGCCCCAGCATTTT.